Listed below are T cell receptor beta chains from one sample, sequenced in a study of early T cells in non-severe SARS-CoV-2 infection. One entry per CDR3 protein, called by TCRdb with MiXCR from the 5' RACE reads. This table holds 45,000 to 55,000 distinct CDR3 sequences, roughly 12% found once. The sequenced sample was whole blood. Source of these receptors: an adult who was a healthcare worker with PCR-confirmed SARS-CoV-2 infection or an uninfected control (not recorded which). Both conserved end residues are part of each CDR3. A D gene is named only where the DNA matches it firmly. The size field is filled for only some rows; it gives once, few, many or a size class.

clone size	D gene	V gene	J gene	CDR3 protein	CDR3 DNA
.	TRBD2	TRBV11-2	TRBJ2-5	CASSRGTSAETQYF	TGTGCCAGCAGCCGAGGGACTAGCGCGGAGACCCAGTACTTC
few	.	TRBV5-6	TRBJ1-3	CASSFLNEASGNTIYF	TGTGCCAGCAGCTTTCTGAACGAGGCCTCTGGAAACACCATATATTTT
many	.	TRBV29-1	TRBJ1-1	CSAGGGLNTEAFF	TGCAGCGCCGGGGGAGGCTTGAACACTGAAGCTTTCTTT
.	.	TRBV20-1	TRBJ1-6	CSAQGTPLHF	TGCAGTGCTCAGGGGACACCCCTCCACTTT
.	TRBD1	TRBV5-4	TRBJ2-7	CASSLRQGAGEQYF	TGTGCCAGCAGCTTACGACAGGGGGCAGGCGAGCAGTACTTC
.	.	TRBV5-1	TRBJ2-3	CASSLAGPTDTQYF	TGCGCCAGCAGCTTGGCGGGCCCCACAGATACGCAGTATTTT
many	.	TRBV11-2	TRBJ2-2	CASSLIQGSGTGELFF	TGTGCCAGCAGCCTTATTCAGGGGTCGGGCACCGGGGAGCTGTTTTTT
few	.	TRBV5-4	TRBJ1-1	CASSLAWSLNTEAFF	TGTGCCAGCAGCTTGGCCTGGTCCTTGAACACTGAAGCTTTCTTT
few	.	TRBV20-1	TRBJ1-1	CSARIPGANTEAFF	TGCAGTGCTAGAATCCCCGGGGCGAACACTGAAGCTTTCTTT
few	TRBD1	TRBV27	TRBJ1-5	CASRGTGNQPQHF	TGTGCCAGCAGGGGGACAGGGAATCAGCCCCAGCATTTT
many	TRBD2	TRBV20-1	TRBJ2-7	CSAGLGGNEQYF	TGCAGTGCTGGACTAGGAGGGAACGAGCAGTACTTC
many	.	TRBV3-1	TRBJ1-1	CASSQEAMNTEAFF	TGTGCCAGCAGCCAAGAGGCCATGAACACTGAAGCTTTCTTT
.	.	TRBV7-9	TRBJ1-4	CASSHKGLNEKLFF	TGTGCCAGCAGCCACAAGGGCCTTAATGAAAAACTGTTTTTT
many	.	TRBV29-1	TRBJ1-1	CSVGGSMNTEAFF	TGCAGCGTTGGAGGTTCCATGAACACTGAAGCTTTCTTT
.	TRBD1	TRBV6-4	TRBJ1-6	CASSDRGHSPLHF	TGTGCCAGCAGTGACAGGGGGCATTCACCCCTCCACTTT
.	.	TRBV7-9	TRBJ1-1	CASTNYVAEAFF	TGTGCCAGCACCAACTATGTCGCTGAAGCTTTCTTT
many	TRBD1	TRBV6-5	TRBJ2-7	CASSIQGAYEQYF	TGTGCCAGCAGTATACAGGGGGCTTACGAGCAGTACTTC
many	.	TRBV15	TRBJ2-1	CATSTLASSYNEQFF	TGTGCCACCAGCACCTTAGCTTCCTCCTACAATGAGCAGTTCTTC
few	.	TRBV6-5	TRBJ1-3	CASSSPRQALSGNTIYF	TGTGCCAGCAGCTCCCCTCGGCAGGCCCTCTCTGGAAACACCATATATTTT
many	TRBD2	TRBV20-1	TRBJ2-1	CSASVSGRYNEQFF	TGCAGTGCTAGTGTTAGCGGGAGGTATAATGAGCAGTTCTTC
.	.	TRBV10-3	TRBJ2-7	CAISEGGRSYEQYF	TGTGCCATCAGTGAGGGCGGTCGATCCTACGAGCAGTACTTC
few	.	TRBV28	TRBJ1-2	CASSLGPGGYGYTF	TGTGCCAGCAGTTTAGGTCCCGGAGGCTATGGCTACACCTTC
few	TRBD2	TRBV4-2	TRBJ2-3	CASSQESSGGAYNTQYF	TGTGCCAGCAGCCAAGAATCGAGCGGGGGGGCGTATAATACGCAGTATTTT
few	.	TRBV6-4	TRBJ1-5	CASRPQGPSQPQHF	TGTGCCAGCAGGCCACAGGGTCCTAGTCAGCCCCAGCATTTT
few	.	TRBV10-3	TRBJ2-3	CALSTGGTQYF	TGTGCCCTATCTACTGGGGGTACGCAGTATTTT
once	.	TRBV4-2	TRBJ1-1	CASSPPNTEAFF	TGTGCCAGCAGCCCCCCGAACACTGAAGCTTTCTTT
few	.	TRBV28	TRBJ2-5	CASSRQLQETQYF	TGTGCCAGCAGTAGACAGCTCCAAGAGACCCAGTACTTC
many	.	TRBV7-9	TRBJ2-3	CASSPQTDTQYF	TGTGCCAGCAGCCCCCAGACAGATACGCAGTATTTT
.	.	TRBV11-2	TRBJ2-1	CASSFYQGYNEQFF	TGTGCCAGCAGCTTTTATCAGGGGTACAATGAGCAGTTCTTC
.	.	TRBV2	TRBJ1-5	CASSEIGVGNQPQHF	TGTGCCAGCAGTGAAATAGGGGTGGGCAATCAGCCCCAGCATTTT
many	.	TRBV12-3/TRBV12-4	TRBJ1-5	CASSGTGQYSNQPQHF	TGTGCCAGCAGCGGAACCGGGCAGTATAGCAATCAGCCCCAGCATTTT
.	.	TRBV12-3/TRBV12-4	TRBJ2-5	CASSLVSRGYGETQYF	TGTGCCAGCAGTTTAGTTTCAAGGGGCTATGGAGAGACCCAGTACTTC
few	TRBD1	TRBV2	TRBJ2-3	CASSIQGAGGDTQYF	TGTGCCAGCAGTATTCAGGGGGCTGGAGGAGATACGCAGTATTTT
.	.	TRBV5-4	TRBJ2-2	CASSSPTDTGELFF	TGTGCCAGCAGTTCCCCGACTGACACCGGGGAGCTGTTTTTT
.	.	TRBV5-1	TRBJ1-1	CASSSIGGTEAFF	TGCGCCAGCAGCTCAATAGGTGGCACTGAAGCTTTCTTT
once	TRBD1	TRBV9	TRBJ1-2	CASTSGGGQGYGYTF	TGTGCCAGTACATCCGGAGGGGGCCAGGGCTATGGCTACACCTTC
many	.	TRBV20-1	TRBJ2-7	CSARDDLSSYEQYF	TGCAGTGCTAGAGACGACCTGAGCTCCTACGAGCAGTACTTC